The T cell receptor (beta chain) described here comes from a study of shared clonotypes between healthy human individuals. Some clones are missing from TCRdb's copy, which holds only in-frame ones; the method was immunoSEQ multiplex PCR. Here the sample spans 2 million to 2.5 million clones, roughly 90% being singletons. Every one of the donors was a Caucasian adult that lived in Nashville, Tennessee. This clone has only one observation. At the DNA level, this CDR3 is encoded by other sequences in the same sample as well. V was cut by 1 base and J by 5 bases, with 8 bases left in between. The CDR3 contains 13 residues. The germline V gene has CDR1 SGHTA and CDR2 FQGNSA.

This TCR was sampled from a man between 18 and 35 years old in good health. Some clones in this sample may be carry-over from other donors' samples. The rearrangement uses TRBV7-2 and TRBJ2-5, with unresolved D. Sequenced input: naive CD4+ T cells from PBMCs. Subset meaning: CD45RA+ positively selected. This chain's CDR3 is CASSLGLPETQYF. Here the CDR3 DNA reads TGTGCCAGCAGCTTAGGCCTCCCGGAGACCCAGTACTTC. The full variable domain, in which reference TRBV7-2 and TRBJ2-5 provide the parts outside the CDR3, is GAGVSQSPSNKVTEKGKDVELRCDPISGHTALYWYRQSLGQGLEFLIYFQGNSAPDKSGLPSDRFSAERTGGSVSTLTIQRTQQEDSAVYLCASSLGLPETQYFGPGTRLLVL.